This T cell receptor (beta chain) was recorded in a study of blood T cells in healthy people across ages. Primed by a sample-barcoded 5' primer and a J-beta primer mix, a second PCR proceeded for roughly 6 to 12 cycles. TCRdb processed the 5' RACE reads anew with MiXCR; each CDR3 protein has one entry. The table records about 830,000 distinct CDR3 sequences, 62% of them present only once. Per germline, CDR1 SGDLS and CDR2 YYNGEE. The V and J ends lost 0 bases and 4 bases, in that order; junction bases with no gene match: 14. This CDR3 has 18 residues. The sequenced sample consisted of blood. This receptor was identified in a man aged 25 to 45 in good health. V and J are TRBV9 and TRBJ1-1; 8 nucleotides agree with TRBD1. The CDR3: CASSVDGSVNRGITEAFF. DNA for the CDR3: TGTGCCAGCAGCGTAGACGGGTCAGTCAACAGGGGGATCACTGAAGCTTTCTTT.